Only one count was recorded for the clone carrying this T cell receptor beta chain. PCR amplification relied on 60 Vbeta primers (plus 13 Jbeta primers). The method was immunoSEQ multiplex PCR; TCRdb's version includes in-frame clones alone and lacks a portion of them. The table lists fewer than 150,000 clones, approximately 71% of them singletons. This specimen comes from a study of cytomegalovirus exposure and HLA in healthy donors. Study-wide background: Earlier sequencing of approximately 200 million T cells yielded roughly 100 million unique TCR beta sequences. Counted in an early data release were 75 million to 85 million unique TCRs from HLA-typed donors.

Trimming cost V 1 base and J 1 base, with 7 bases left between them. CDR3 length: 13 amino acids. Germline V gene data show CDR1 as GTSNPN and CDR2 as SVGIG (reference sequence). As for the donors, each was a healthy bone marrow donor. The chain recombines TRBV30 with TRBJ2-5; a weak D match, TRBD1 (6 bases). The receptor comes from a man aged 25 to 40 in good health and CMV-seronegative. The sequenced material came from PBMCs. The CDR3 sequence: CAWSGTVQETQYF. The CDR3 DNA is TGTGCCTGGAGTGGGACAGTCCAAGAGACCCAGTACTTC.